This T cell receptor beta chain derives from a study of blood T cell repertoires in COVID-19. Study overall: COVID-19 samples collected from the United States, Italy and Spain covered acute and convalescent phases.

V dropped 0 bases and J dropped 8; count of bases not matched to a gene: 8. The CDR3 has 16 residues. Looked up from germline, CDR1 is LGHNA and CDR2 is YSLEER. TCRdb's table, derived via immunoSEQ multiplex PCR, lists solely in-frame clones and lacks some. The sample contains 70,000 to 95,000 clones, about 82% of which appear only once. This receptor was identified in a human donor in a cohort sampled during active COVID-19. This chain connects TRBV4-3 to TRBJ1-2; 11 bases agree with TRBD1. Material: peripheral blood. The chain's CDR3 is CASSQDWTGGRVGYTF. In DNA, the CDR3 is TGCGCCAGCAGCCAAGATTGGACAGGGGGCCGCGTAGGCTACACCTTC.